The 27 T cell receptor beta chains below all came from one sample that was sequenced in a study of neurological immune-mediated disorders. MiXCR, run by TCRdb on the 5' RACE reads, gives a single entry per CDR3 protein. The sample has tens of thousands of distinct CDR3 sequences, under 13% seen once. The sequenced material came from PBMCs. These receptors all come from a man between 40 and 49 years old in good health.

The chain employs TRBV7-9 and TRBJ2-2; 7 positions agree with TRBD1. Trimming took 5 bases from V and 0 from J; bases not matched to a gene: 6. The CDR3 is 16 amino acids. Germline-derived CDR1 and CDR2 are SEHNR and FQNEAQ (reference sequence). The CDR3 is CASSPRDSTNTGELFF. As DNA, the CDR3 is TGTGCCAGCAGCCCTAGGGACAGTACGAACACCGGGGAGCTGTTTTTT.

This clonotype was observed many times. CDR3 region: CASSRGLAGQQFF. CDR3 DNA sequence: TGTGCCAGCAGCCGCGGACTAGCGGGCCAGCAGTTCTTC. The chain uses TRBV28 and TRBJ2-1, with 11 bases fitting TRBD2. CDR3 length: 13 residues. Trimming took 6 bases from V and 11 from J; bases not matched to a gene: 6. In germline, CDR1 is MDHEN, CDR2 SYDVKM.

Ten or more counts support this clonotype. The chain uses TRBV5-1 and TRBJ2-3; 8 bases line up with TRBD2. Germline-derived CDR1 and CDR2 are SGHRS and YFSETQ. J was trimmed by 6 bases and V by 0 bases; bases with no gene match: 18. This CDR3 is 19 amino acids long. CDR3 loop: CASSLDQVAGFRRMDTQYF. CDR3 DNA: TGCGCCAGCAGCTTGGATCAGGTAGCGGGGTTCAGGCGTATGGATACGCAGTATTTT. Drawing the rest from reference TRBV5-1 and TRBJ2-3, the complete variable domain is KAGVTQTPRYLIKTRGQQVTLSCSPISGHRSVSWYQQTPGQGLQFLFEYFSETQRNKGNFPGRFSGRQFSNSRSEMNVSTLELGDSALYLCASSLDQVAGFRRMDTQYFGPGTRLTVL.

A note on this clonotype: This may stem from a read error, because a much larger clone lies one nucleotide away. The chain links TRBV5-1 to TRBJ2-5; 7 bases are shared with TRBD2. The CDR3 totals 16 residues. In germline, CDR1 is SGHRS, CDR2 YFSETQ. CDR3 loop: CASILVGRELRETQYF. CDR3 nucleotides: TGCGCCAGCATCTTGGTTGGGCGGGAGTTGAGAGAGACCCAGTACTTC.

Many counts were recorded for this clonotype. The chain links TRBV7-2 to TRBJ2-1; TRBD2 matches 9 bases. V dropped 5 bases and J dropped 6; count of bases not matched to a gene: 14. The CDR3 runs to 17 residues. Germline CDR1 SGHTA, CDR2 FQGNSA. CDR3 DNA: TGTGCCAGCAGCAAGGGACTAGCCCCAGGTGGGGCCAATGAGCAGTTCTTC. Translation: CASSKGLAPGGANEQFF.

This clonotype came up many times. The V gene is TRBV5-1, the J gene TRBJ2-7; tentatively, D is TRBD1 or TRBD2 (5 bases each). The CDR3 extends over 15 amino acids. The V end lost 4 bases, the J end lost 2 bases, and 16 bases lay between the germline ends. Germline V lookup: CDR1 SGHRS, CDR2 YFSETQ. CDR3 residues: CASSRGNRGPYEQYF. The CDR3 nucleotides read TGCGCCAGCAGCCGAGGAAACCGGGGCCCCTACGAGCAGTACTTC.

The V call is TRBV6-1, the J call TRBJ1-1; 10 nucleotides match TRBD1. Trimming at V came to 3 bases and at J to 6 bases, leaving 13 bases not matched to a gene. The CDR3 sequence is 17 residues long. Germline CDR1 reads MNHNS; CDR2 reads SASEGT. This CDR3 reads CASSDLWDRGVSAEAFF. CDR3 DNA sequence: TGTGCCAGCAGTGACCTCTGGGACAGGGGTGTTAGCGCTGAAGCTTTCTTT.

In its sample, this clonotype was seen many times. The CDR3 DNA is TGCGCCAGCAGAACGGGCCACGAGCAGTACTTC. Its protein is CASRTGHEQYF. The chain combines TRBV5-1 with TRBJ2-7; no reliable D call. V was clipped by 5 bases and J by 5 bases, with 8 bases between them. This CDR3 comprises 11 residues. Germline V CDR1 and CDR2: SGHRS, YFSETQ.

This clonotype was counted at least ten times. The V call is TRBV3-1, the J call TRBJ1-6, with no clear D. V shed 0 bases and J shed 8 bases, with 11 bases lying between them. The germline V gene has CDR1 LGHDT and CDR2 YNNKEL (reference sequence). This CDR3 comprises 15 residues. CDR3 residues: CASSQESGIHSPLHF. DNA for the CDR3: TGTGCCAGCAGCCAAGAGAGCGGCATTCATTCACCCCTCCACTTT.

This clonotype appeared many times. V gene TRBV29-1 combines with J gene TRBJ2-5; TRBD2 matches at 8 bases. With 8 bases clipped from V and 2 bases from J, the junction kept 10 bases outside the gene matches. CDR3 length equals 14 residues. Per germline, CDR1 SQVTM and CDR2 ANQGSEA. CDR3 nucleotides: TGCAGCTCGGGAGGGGGATTTGGTCAAGAGACCCAGTACTTC. Protein sequence: CSSGGGFGQETQYF.

This clonotype was counted many times. In DNA form, the CDR3 reads TGTGCCAGCAGTCCTACCCCTAGCGGGGGGTTATACGAGCAGTACTTC. Translated: CASSPTPSGGLYEQYF. The chain combines TRBV27 with TRBJ2-7; 11 nucleotides agree with TRBD2. CDR3 length equals 16 residues. Germline V gene lookup returns CDR1 MNHEY and CDR2 SMNVEV (reference sequence). With V trimmed by 5 bases and J by 4 bases, 10 bases remained unmatched.

This clonotype was picked up a small number of times. The chain has TRBV2 and TRBJ2-7; the D gene is possibly TRBD1 (6 bases). Germline lookup yields CDR1 SNHLY and CDR2 FYNNEI. This CDR3 is built from 14 residues. V was pared by 5 bases and J by 4 bases, with 15 bases between. The CDR3 nucleotides read TGTGCCAGCAGTACCCGGACAGATCATTACGAGCAGTACTTC. Amino acids: CASSTRTDHYEQYF.

At least ten counts were recorded for this clonotype. The rearrangement links TRBV10-3 to TRBJ1-6, with a possible D match to TRBD1 (5 bases). The V end lost 7 bases, the J end lost 12 bases, and 16 bases lay between the germline ends. The CDR3 totals 13 residues. In germline, CDR1 is ENHRY, CDR2 SYGVKD. DNA for the CDR3: TGTGCCATCACTCCGGGACCCCCTGGACCCCTCCACTTT. Translating gives CAITPGPPGPLHF.

This clonotype has a count of ten or more. This sequence joins TRBV7-6 and TRBJ2-1; 8 bases are shared with TRBD1. Germline V gene sequence: CDR1 SGHVS, CDR2 FNYEAQ. Trimming cost V 1 base and J 6 bases; bases outside gene matches: 8. The CDR3 length is 16 residues. The CDR3 spells CASSLGLGQVGNEQFF. CDR3 sequence (DNA): TGTGCCAGCAGCTTAGGTCTGGGACAGGTTGGCAATGAGCAGTTCTTC.

This clonotype was recorded many times. An end of the junction differs from the germline gene, which may be a read error. The chain carries TRBV20-1 and TRBJ2-5; weak D call: TRBD2 (6 bases). Germline CDR1 and CDR2: DFQATT and SNEGSKA (reference sequence). This CDR3 region has 13 residues. This CDR3 reads CSARVLGGETRYF. The CDR3 coding sequence is TGCAGTGCTAGAGTTCTGGGAGGAGAGACCCGGTACTTC.

This clonotype came up many times. The rearrangement uses TRBV3-1 and TRBJ2-5, with 8 bases fitting TRBD2. Germline V lookup: CDR1 LGHDT, CDR2 YNNKEL (reference sequence). Germline trimming cut 1 base from V and 6 bases from J; bases unmatched to any gene: 7. This CDR3 is 15 amino acids long. CDR3 region: CASSQGPGGGQTQYF. The CDR3 nucleotides are TGTGCCAGCAGCCAAGGCCCGGGGGGGGGGCAGACCCAGTACTTC.

This clonotype has a count of ten or more. CDR3 bases: TGCAGCGTTGAAGATCACGGAGATGGCTACACCTTC. It encodes CSVEDHGDGYTF. This chain connects TRBV29-1 to TRBJ1-2, with no clear D. Germline V gene lookup returns CDR1 SQVTM and CDR2 ANQGSEA. Deletions cut 0 bases from V and 6 bases from J, with 8 bases between. The CDR3 has 12 residues.

In its sample, this clonotype was seen a few times. This may be a read error: a much more frequent sequence differs by one nucleotide. The rearrangement uses TRBV12-3 or TRBV12-4 and TRBJ1-6; TRBD1 is a possible D gene (6 bases). The V end was cut by 7 bases, the J end by 8 bases, with 15 bases between. The CDR3 extends over 14 amino acids. CDR3 in amino acids: CASIPGAGYSPLHF. The CDR3 nucleotides are TGTGCCAGCATCCCAGGGGCTGGATATTCACCCCTCCACTTT.

This clonotype was seen repeatedly, ten times or more. This rearrangement joins TRBV12-3 or TRBV12-4 to TRBJ2-2; D is uncertain. The CDR3 has 13 residues. V was pared by 4 bases and J by 3 bases, with 6 bases between. The CDR3 DNA sequence: TGTGCCAGCAGTTCTGCCGACACCGGGGAGCTGTTTTTT. Its translation is CASSSADTGELFF.

This clonotype was detected many times. The chain is built from TRBV9 and TRBJ2-3; no clear D. V lost 4 bases and J 2 bases, leaving 8 bases between the germline ends. CDR3 length: 13 amino acids. Germline loops: CDR1 SGDLS, CDR2 YYNGEE. The CDR3: CASSPRITDTQYF. CDR3 nucleotide sequence: TGTGCCAGCAGCCCCCGAATCACAGATACGCAGTATTTT.

To note about this clonotype: The CDR3 does not close with the conserved phenylalanine or tryptophan, likely indicating a read error. No DNA is shown, since the ends of the CDR3 on it are uncertain; the CDR3 is the one TCRdb lists. CDR3 in amino acids: CSATPDGGGYGYIY. This chain links TRBV29-1 with TRBJ1-2; the D segment call TRBD1 is taken from the table without a DNA check. Germline lookup yields CDR1 SQVTM and CDR2 ANQGSEA. From its first to its last residue, the CDR3 has 14 amino acids.

This clonotype has at least ten counts. CDR3 sequence: CASSPRDSRYNSPLHF. The DNA for the CDR3 is TGTGCCAGCAGTCCGAGGGACTCACGCTATAATTCACCCCTCCACTTT. The rearrangement uses TRBV6-1 and TRBJ1-6, with D maybe TRBD1 (5 bases). Germline V gene sequence: CDR1 MNHNS, CDR2 SASEGT. There are 16 residues in the CDR3. Trimming removed 5 bases at V and 3 bases at J, with 14 bases between.

This clonotype came up many times. The gene calls are TRBV7-8 and TRBJ2-1; either TRBD1 or TRBD2 may fit D (5 bases each). The V gene lost 3 bases and the J gene lost 9 bases, with 15 bases spanning the gap. Looked up from germline, CDR1 is SGHVS and CDR2 is FQNEAQ. This CDR3 has 14 amino acids. The CDR3 region has the DNA TGTGCCAGCAGCTTCTCTTCTGGGGGTACTGAGCAGTTCTTC. Its protein is CASSFSSGGTEQFF.

This clonotype came up many times. CDR3 bases: TGTGCCATCAGTGATGGGGACAGGGGGGGAACTGAAGCTTTCTTT. Translated: CAISDGDRGGTEAFF. This sequence joins TRBV10-3 and TRBJ1-1, with 11 positions matching TRBD1. The CDR3 totals 15 residues. CDR1 and CDR2 from the germline V gene are ENHRY and SYGVKD. Trimming at V came to 3 bases and at J to 5 bases, leaving 5 bases not matched to a gene.

This clonotype came up many times. This chain connects TRBV9 to TRBJ2-1; 11 nucleotides agree with TRBD2. The CDR3 is 19 amino acids. Germline CDR1 reads SGDLS; CDR2 reads YYNGEE. V trimming: 3 bases; J trimming: 9 bases; junction bases outside the gene matches: 20. In nucleotides, the CDR3 is TGTGCCAGCAGCGACCGTACGTCCGGGACTAGCGGCCTATTGATTGAGCAGTTCTTC. It translates to CASSDRTSGTSGLLIEQFF. The full variable domain, completed using reference TRBV9 and TRBJ2-1, is DSGVTQTPKHLITATGQRVTLRCSPRSGDLSVYWYQQSLDQGLQFLIQYYNGEERAKGNILERFSAQQFPDLHSELNLSSLELGDSALYFCASSDRTSGTSGLLIEQFFGPGTRLTVL.

The CDR3 is CSVAGLGQPQHF. The CDR3 DNA reads TGCAGCGTTGCAGGGTTGGGCCAGCCCCAGCATTTT. The gene calls are TRBV29-1 and TRBJ1-5; weak D call: TRBD1 (5 bases). The CDR3 covers 12 residues. Per the germline V gene, CDR1 is SQVTM and CDR2 is ANQGSEA. V was trimmed by 4 bases and J by 7 bases, leaving 11 bases between them.

This clonotype was counted between two and nine times. The chain uses TRBV12-3 or TRBV12-4 and TRBJ2-1; D ambiguous. The CDR3 totals 12 residues. Trimming removed 3 bases at V and 6 bases at J, with 6 bases between. Here the CDR3 DNA reads TGTGCCAGCAGTTTTGATGGCAATGAGCAGTTCTTC. Its protein is CASSFDGNEQFF.